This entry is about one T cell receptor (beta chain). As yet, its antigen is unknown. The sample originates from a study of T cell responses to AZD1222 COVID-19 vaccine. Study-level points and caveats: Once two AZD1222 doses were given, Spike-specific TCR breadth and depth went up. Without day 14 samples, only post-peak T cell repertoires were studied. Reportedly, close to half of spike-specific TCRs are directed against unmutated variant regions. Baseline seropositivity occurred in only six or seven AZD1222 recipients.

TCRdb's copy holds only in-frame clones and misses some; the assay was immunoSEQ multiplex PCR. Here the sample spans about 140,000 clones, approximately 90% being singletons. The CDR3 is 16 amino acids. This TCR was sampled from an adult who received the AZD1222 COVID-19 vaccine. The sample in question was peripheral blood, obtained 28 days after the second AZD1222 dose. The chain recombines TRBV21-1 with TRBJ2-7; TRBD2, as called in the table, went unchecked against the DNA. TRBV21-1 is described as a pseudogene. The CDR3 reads CASSHLLSAGSYEQYF. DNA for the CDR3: TGTGCCAGCAGTCACCTCCTGAGCGCCGGATCCTACGAGCAGTACTTC.